This T cell receptor beta chain is from a study of T cells in Graves' hyperthyroidism and ophthalmopathy. The study left out patients who had uncontrolled infection, other autoimmune disease, pregnancy or lactation. RNA transcripts yielded amplified TCR beta CDR3 regions. In the first-round RT-PCR of the TCR CDR3, the HTBI primer set was used. TCRdb re-derived calls from the multiplex PCR reads in MiXCR, one entry per CDR3 protein. The repertoire holds about 420,000 distinct CDR3 sequences, with approximately 13% as singletons. This clonotype was found many times. The origin of this receptor is a woman under 30 with Graves' hyperthyroidism. The sample taken for sequencing was blood.

For the CDR3, the DNA is TGTGCCAGCAGTGAGTTCTCAGCTTATAATTCACCCCTCCACTTT. Translation: CASSEFSAYNSPLHF. This rearrangement joins TRBV2 to TRBJ1-6; D remains ambiguous. CDR1 is SNHLY and CDR2 is FYNNEI in the germline V gene. The V and J ends lost 3 bases and 4 bases respectively, with 10 bases between them. This CDR3 contains 15 residues. The full variable domain, completed using reference TRBV2 and TRBJ1-6, is EPEVTQTPSHQVTQMGQEVILRCVPISNHLYFYWYRQILGQKVEFLVSFYNNEISEKSEIFDDQFSVERPDGSNFTLKIRSTKLEDSAMYFCASSEFSAYNSPLHFGNGTRLTVT.